The subject of this entry is one T cell receptor beta chain. Source study methods: For nucleated cells, counts were estimated from reference gene primer amplification. Sequenced by immunoSEQ multiplex PCR; TCRdb stores in-frame clones only, minus some. The D gene and trimming were derived from the DNA, and the V and J assignments and clone size from that table. The repertoire holds 290,000 or so clones, with about 88% as singletons. The sample belongs to a study of blood T cell repertoires in COVID-19. Study-wide context: Some COVID-19 samples were acute and others convalescent; all came from the United States, Italy and Spain. T cells, B-cell-depleted T cells, or PBMCs supplied cDNA or gDNA.

The CDR3 contains 14 residues. Trimming stripped 7 bases from V and 6 bases from J, with 16 bases between. CDR1 is MDHEN and CDR2 is SYDVKM in the germline V gene. This receptor was obtained from a man aged 70 or older with acute or convalescent COVID-19. Sequenced: peripheral blood. V gene TRBV28 combines with J gene TRBJ2-1; D might be TRBD1 (6 bases). CDR3 residues: CASTVQGLGNEQFF. The CDR3 DNA is TGTGCCAGCACCGTACAGGGCCTTGGCAATGAGCAGTTCTTC.